This T cell receptor (beta chain) is drawn from a study of ipilimumab plus nivolumab after autologous stem cell transplantation. Study as a whole: A median of about eight nivolumab and 4 to 6 ipilimumab doses were given.

As concerns this clone: A read error may account for a junction end that differs from germline.

From germline, CDR1 is SQVTM and CDR2 ANQGSEA. The CDR3 has 18 residues. Patients got ipilimumab 1 mg/kg beginning 14 to 28 days post-transplant. Sequenced by immunoSEQ multiplex PCR; TCRdb stores in-frame clones only, minus some. Of 10,000 to 15,000 clones listed, approximately 73% are singletons. The sequence came from a male donor with diffuse large B-cell lymphoma. The sample here was PBMCs, taken in a trial of ipilimumab plus nivolumab as post-transplant consolidation. The genes are TRBV29-1 and TRBJ2-5; 14 bases match TRBD2. CDR3 DNA: TGCAGCGTTCCCTACGGGGGACTAGCGGGAGTGAGTCGAGAGGCCCAGTACTTC. Translation gives CSVPYGGLAGVSREAQYF.